The 26 T cell receptor beta chains presented below share a single source sample, sequenced in a study of T-cell reconstitution after alpha-beta-depleted transplantation in children. Unique molecular identifiers were used to barcode this TCRbeta library. TCRdb processed the PCR reads anew with MiXCR; each CDR3 protein has one entry. The data show hundreds of thousands of distinct CDR3 sequences, roughly 13% seen once. This specimen was PBMCs, mostly from graft donor cells, taken 360 days after TCRalphabeta/CD19-depleted stem cell transplant. The source of these receptors is a male patient between 5 and 17 years old who had a stem cell transplant for acute myeloid leukemia, so the T cells may come from the graft donor.

This clonotype has ten or more counts. The chain is built from TRBV5-1 and TRBJ2-1; 7 bases map to TRBD2. V shed 4 bases, J shed 4 bases, and the junction held 5 bases outside the gene matches. Germline V gene data show CDR1 as SGHRS and CDR2 as YFSETQ. CDR3 size: 14 residues. The CDR3 sequence is CASSPRTSYNEQFF. Here the CDR3 DNA reads TGCGCCAGCAGCCCAAGGACTAGTTACAATGAGCAGTTCTTC.

This clonotype was seen repeatedly, ten times or more. V gene TRBV10-3 combines with J gene TRBJ2-5; D remains unclear. Germline loops: CDR1 ENHRY, CDR2 SYGVKD. The CDR3 is made up of 14 amino acids. Trimming shortened V by 0 bases and J by 2 bases, and 7 bases separated the two germline ends. Here the CDR3 reads CAISESAAQETQYF. In DNA, the CDR3 is TGTGCCATCAGTGAGTCGGCAGCGCAAGAGACCCAGTACTTC.

This clonotype was seen more than once but under ten times. The gene calls are TRBV12-3 or TRBV12-4 and TRBJ2-5, with D unresolved. This CDR3 has 14 residues. Trimming took 3 bases from V and 1 from J, leaving 9 bases between them. CDR3 sequence: CASSFRRTQETQYF. In nucleotides, the CDR3 is TGTGCCAGCAGTTTCCGACGGACCCAAGAGACCCAGTACTTC.

The DNA of the CDR3 is TGCGCCAGCAGCCAAGATGGGACAGAAGAGACCCAGTACTTC. Translating it yields CASSQDGTEETQYF. The J gene is TRBJ2-5, the V gene TRBV4-3, with 7 bases lining up with TRBD1. Germline values: CDR1 LGHNA, CDR2 YSLEER. The CDR3 runs to 14 residues. V was clipped by 0 bases and J by 3 bases; unmatched bases: 1.

This clonotype was recorded at least ten times. This chain connects TRBV20-1 to TRBJ2-1, with D tentatively TRBD2 (5 bases). The germline V gene has CDR1 DFQATT and CDR2 SNEGSKA (reference sequence). Trimming left V 1 base short and J 3 bases short, with 10 bases between. This CDR3 is 14 amino acids long. CDR3 sequence reads: CSARVAGLYNEQFF. The CDR3 DNA reads as TGCAGTGCTAGAGTCGCGGGCCTCTACAATGAGCAGTTCTTC.

Ten or more counts support this clonotype. The V gene is TRBV6-5, the J gene TRBJ2-2, with 10 bases matching TRBD2. This CDR3 region has 18 residues. V was clipped by 1 base and J by 3 bases; unmatched bases: 8. Germline CDR1 MNHEY, CDR2 SVGAGI. The CDR3 coding sequence is TGTGCCAGCAGTTACTTTCCGGGACTAGCGAGGGACACCGGGGAGCTGTTTTTT. Protein product: CASSYFPGLARDTGELFF.

This clonotype has ten or more counts. The V call is TRBV20-1, the J call TRBJ2-7, with 7 bases aligning to TRBD1. V lost 4 bases and J lost 2; bases outside the gene matches: 2. Per the germline V gene, CDR1 is DFQATT and CDR2 is SNEGSKA (reference sequence). CDR3 length: 12 residues. CDR3 bases: TGCAGTGCTACGGACAGGACCTACGAGCAGTACTTC. Translation gives CSATDRTYEQYF.

The sample holds a few counts of this clonotype. V usage is TRBV12-3 or TRBV12-4 and J usage is TRBJ2-2; TRBD2 aligns across 7 bases. There are 15 residues in the CDR3. With 8 bases clipped from V and 2 bases from J, the junction kept 8 bases outside the gene matches. CDR3 coding DNA: TGTGCCAGCCCGCGGGGGAGCCTAAACACCGGGGAGCTGTTTTTT. Translation gives CASPRGSLNTGELFF.

This clonotype was observed a handful of times. The CDR3 sequence is CASSWGQGATSETQYF. CDR3 DNA sequence: TGTGCCAGCAGCTGGGGACAGGGGGCTACATCGGAGACCCAGTACTTC. The V gene is TRBV11-3, the J gene TRBJ2-5, with 12 bases that match TRBD1. This CDR3 comprises 16 residues. Germline V gene sequence: CDR1 SGHNT, CDR2 YENEEA. The J segment lost 5 bases and the V segment lost 4 bases, leaving 8 bases of the junction unmatched.

This clonotype was recorded a few times. V gene TRBV12-3 or TRBV12-4 combines with J gene TRBJ2-1; D ambiguous. The CDR3 contains 12 residues. V was trimmed by 6 bases and J by 6 bases, leaving 9 bases between them. CDR3 in amino acids: CASSQPVNEQFF. Written as DNA, the CDR3 is TGTGCCAGCAGCCAGCCAGTCAATGAGCAGTTCTTC.

The chain carries TRBV6-2 or TRBV6-3 and TRBJ2-4; tentative D call: TRBD1 (5 bases). Looked up from germline, CDR1 is MNHEY and CDR2 is SVGEGT. The CDR3 sequence is 17 residues long. Deletions cut 3 bases from V and 0 bases from J, with 15 bases between. The CDR3 nucleotides read TGTGCCAGCAGTTATAATAGGGGCCCCGTAGCCAAAAACATTCAGTACTTC. Translation: CASSYNRGPVAKNIQYF.

This clonotype was detected many times. This chain links TRBV4-2 with TRBJ2-3; D gene ambiguous. Deletions cut 0 bases from V and 1 base from J, with 14 bases between. Germline V gene lookup returns CDR1 LGHNA and CDR2 YNFKEQ. CDR3 length: 17 amino acids. Here the CDR3 DNA reads TGTGCCAGCAGCCAAGATGAAGCACGGTCCCGCACAGATACGCAGTATTTT. Protein product: CASSQDEARSRTDTQYF.

In regard to this clonotype: A single base separates this from a much larger clone, so it may be a read error. V and J are TRBV7-2 and TRBJ2-7, with D maybe TRBD2 (6 bases). Germline V lookup: CDR1 SGHTA, CDR2 FQGNSA. The CDR3 covers 15 residues. CDR3 region: CASSLGDPGTYGQYF. DNA for the CDR3: TGTGCCAGCAGCCTAGGGGACCCGGGGACTTACGGGCAGTACTTC. The complete variable domain, with remaining parts taken from reference TRBV7-2 and TRBJ2-7, reads GAGVSQSPSNKVTEKGKDVELRCDPISGHTALYWYRQSLGQGLEFLIYFQGNSAPDKSGLPSDRFSAERTGGSVSTLTIQRTQQEDSAVYLCASSLGDPGTYGQYFGPGTRLTVT.

The CDR3 here is CASSQVLLAGATYEQYF. CDR3 in DNA: TGTGCCAGCAGCCAAGTCCTACTAGCGGGAGCTACCTACGAGCAGTACTTC. The V and J genes are TRBV3-1 and TRBJ2-7; TRBD2 matches at 11 bases. V was clipped by 1 base and J by 2 bases; unmatched bases: 7. The length of the CDR3 is 17 residues. CDR1 is LGHDT, CDR2 YNNKEL, per germline (reference sequence).

This clonotype was found many times. The chain combines TRBV28 with TRBJ2-5, with 7 bases identical to TRBD2. The V gene end was trimmed by 2 bases and the J gene end by 3 bases; junction bases not matched to a gene: 15. The germline gives CDR1 MDHEN, CDR2 SYDVKM. CDR3 length equals 18 residues. Here the CDR3 DNA reads TGTGCCAGCAGTTTAATCCCCCGTAGCGGGCCGAGTGAAGAGACCCAGTACTTC. Translation gives CASSLIPRSGPSEETQYF.

In its sample, this clonotype was seen a few times. The chain links TRBV20-1 to TRBJ2-6; 8 bases agree with TRBD2. This CDR3 spans 17 amino acids. Per the germline V gene, CDR1 is DFQATT and CDR2 is SNEGSKA (reference sequence). J gave up 1 base and V 4 bases, and 9 bases lay outside the gene matches. CDR3 protein: CSAKLAVVSSGANVLTF. The CDR3 nucleotides read TGCAGTGCTAAACTAGCGGTCGTGAGTTCTGGGGCCAACGTCCTGACTTTC.

This clonotype has a count of ten or more. The chain has TRBV28 and TRBJ1-6, with no clear D. There are 12 residues in the CDR3. Germline V gene sequence: CDR1 MDHEN, CDR2 SYDVKM. The germline V and J ends were trimmed by 7 bases and 7 bases, with 8 bases remaining between them. The CDR3 spells CASMVQNSPLHF. The CDR3 DNA reads TGTGCCAGCATGGTCCAAAATTCACCCCTCCACTTT.

This clonotype was recorded a few times. The rearrangement uses TRBV20-1 and TRBJ2-3, with TRBD2 matching over 8 bases. Germline-derived CDR1 and CDR2 are DFQATT and SNEGSKA (reference sequence). This CDR3 has 15 residues. J lost 0 bases, V lost 7 bases, and 9 bases had no gene match. CDR3 nucleotide sequence: TGCAGTGTTTTGGAGCGGGAGACTAGCACAGATACGCAGTATTTT. This codes for CSVLERETSTDTQYF.

This clonotype was found a few times. The V call is TRBV29-1, the J call TRBJ1-4; D gene ambiguous. The CDR3 loop spans 12 amino acids. V lost 4 bases to trimming and J lost 6 bases, with 9 bases between them. Germline CDR1 and CDR2: SQVTM and ANQGSEA. The CDR3 bases are TGCAGCGTTGTAGAAGTTTATGAAAAACTGTTTTTT. As protein: CSVVEVYEKLFF.

This clonotype was seen ten or more times. CDR3: CASGRQGQGNEQFF. The CDR3 coding sequence is TGTGCCAGCGGGCGACAGGGGCAGGGGAATGAGCAGTTCTTC. The chain recombines TRBV2 with TRBJ2-1, with 8 bases that match TRBD1. The germline V gene encodes CDR1 SNHLY and CDR2 FYNNEI. With 8 bases clipped from V and 7 bases from J, the junction kept 10 bases outside the gene matches. The CDR3 has 14 amino acids.

This clonotype was observed many times. V and J are TRBV28 and TRBJ1-5, with 7 bases lining up with TRBD1. Unmatched junction bases numbered 3, after V lost 7 bases and J lost 3 bases. CDR1 and CDR2 from the germline V gene are MDHEN and SYDVKM. The length of the CDR3 is 13 residues. The CDR3, as DNA: TGTGCCAGCAAACAGGGGCCCAATCAGCCCCAGCATTTT. This encodes CASKQGPNQPQHF.

The chain joins TRBV30 to TRBJ2-7; 8 nucleotides match TRBD1. This CDR3 has 14 residues. The V gene's germline CDR1 is GTSNPN and CDR2 SVGIG (reference sequence). V lost 2 bases and J lost 6; bases outside the gene matches: 9. CDR3 nucleotides: TGTGCCTGGAGTCGAGGACAGGGTCCCACCGAGCAGTACTTC. Translation gives CAWSRGQGPTEQYF.

Many counts were recorded for this clonotype. The chain is built from TRBV9 and TRBJ1-6, with D possibly matching TRBD1 (6 bases). V lost 2 bases and J lost 7, with 10 bases in between. The CDR3 contains 14 residues. Germline CDR1 reads SGDLS; CDR2 reads YYNGEE. The DNA of the CDR3 is TGTGCCAGCAGCGTTGGACAGCGGAATTCACCCCTCCACTTT. It codes for CASSVGQRNSPLHF.

There are a few counts of this clonotype. V is TRBV10-3 and J is TRBJ2-2, with D uncertain. The CDR3 consists of 17 residues. Germline V gives CDR1 ENHRY, CDR2 SYGVKD. With 0 bases removed from V and 4 bases from J, the gap between germline ends came to 15 bases. The CDR3 nucleotides read TGTGCCATCAGTGAGTCGACTTTCGCGCTGAGCACCGGGGAGCTGTTTTTT. It yields the protein CAISESTFALSTGELFF.

This clonotype was picked up a small number of times. The gene calls are TRBV11-2 and TRBJ1-5, with a tentative D call TRBD1 (5 bases). The CDR3 runs to 16 residues. The V end was cut by 2 bases, the J end by 3 bases, with 14 bases between. Germline lookup yields CDR1 SGHAT and CDR2 FQNNGV. This chain's CDR3 is CASSLNYQGTNQPQHF. The CDR3 DNA follows: TGTGCCAGCAGCTTAAACTACCAGGGCACCAATCAGCCCCAGCATTTT.

This sequence joins TRBV28 and TRBJ2-7, with D possibly TRBD2 on 6 matching bases. V lost 5 bases and J 3 bases, leaving 14 bases between the germline ends. The germline gives CDR1 MDHEN, CDR2 SYDVKM. The CDR3 contains 14 residues. The CDR3 coding sequence is TGTGCCAGCAGTACCGGGACTCCGATCTACGAGCAGTACTTC. Protein product: CASSTGTPIYEQYF.